Shown below are 5 T cell receptor beta chains from a single sample sequenced in a study of T-cell reconstitution after alpha-beta-depleted transplantation in children. The library targeted TCRbeta and was prepared with unique molecular identifiers. TCRdb itself ran the PCR reads through MiXCR, one entry per CDR3 protein. The sample contains approximately 300,000 distinct CDR3 sequences, 11% of which appear only once. This sample comprised peripheral blood, obtained 180 days after TCRalphabeta/CD19-depleted stem cell transplant. The receptor set was obtained from a male patient aged 2 to 9 who had a stem cell transplant for chronic granulomatous disease, so the T cells may come from the graft donor.

This clonotype was picked up many times. The CDR3 sequence is CSARGTSGYEQYF. CDR3 coding DNA: TGCAGTGCTCGCGGGACTAGCGGGTACGAGCAGTACTTC. This sequence joins TRBV20-1 and TRBJ2-7, with TRBD2 matching over 12 bases. Unmatched junction bases numbered 3, after V lost 5 bases and J lost 4 bases. The V gene's germline CDR1 is DFQATT and CDR2 SNEGSKA (reference sequence). The CDR3 loop spans 13 amino acids.

This clonotype was detected many times. The rearrangement uses TRBV6-5 and TRBJ1-6; a possible D gene is TRBD1 (5 bases). Trimming took off 2 bases at V and 11 bases at J, with 22 bases between the two ends. The germline gives CDR1 MNHEY, CDR2 SVGAGI. The CDR3 covers 17 residues. This CDR3 reads CASSYRGGVSIRPPLHF. CDR3 coding DNA: TGTGCCAGCAGTTACCGGGGGGGGGTTAGCATCCGGCCACCCCTCCACTTT.

Many counts were recorded for this clonotype. J is TRBJ1-4 and V is TRBV5-1, with 8 bases that match TRBD1. The CDR3 runs to 14 residues. Germline V CDR1 and CDR2: SGHRS, YFSETQ. Trimming at V came to 0 bases and at J to 7 bases, leaving 2 bases not matched to a gene. The CDR3 region is CASSLGQGPEKLFF. DNA of the CDR3: TGCGCCAGCAGCTTGGGACAGGGGCCTGAAAAACTGTTTTTT.

This clonotype was seen at least ten times. The chain recombines TRBV6-5 with TRBJ1-1, with D hard to call. The CDR3 spans 14 residues. V was clipped by 2 bases and J by 1 base, with 8 bases between them. Germline assignment: CDR1 MNHEY and CDR2 SVGAGI. CDR3 loop: CASSYNFKNTEAFF. The CDR3 nucleotides are TGTGCCAGCAGTTACAACTTCAAGAACACTGAAGCTTTCTTT.

This clonotype appeared many times. The V and J genes are TRBV5-1 and TRBJ2-1; weak D call: TRBD2 (5 bases). This CDR3 contains 12 residues. The V and J ends lost 3 bases and 6 bases respectively, with 7 bases between them. Germline V gene sequence: CDR1 SGHRS, CDR2 YFSETQ. CDR3 coding DNA: TGCGCCAGCAGCTCCGGAGGCAATGAGCAGTTCTTC. This sequence encodes CASSSGGNEQFF.